This T cell receptor (beta chain) was captured by sequencing in a study of shared clonotypes between healthy human individuals. Looking at the study overall: The study drew on a couple of women and three men aged 18 to 49 as donors.

Profiling relied on immunoSEQ multiplex PCR, and the TCRdb table lists in-frame clones only, not all of them. The sample yields 2 million to 2.5 million clones, approximately 94% seen once. Naive CD8 cells lacked CD45RO, underwent positive selection for CCR7 and left out terminally differentiated effector memory CD45RA+ cells. CDR1 and CDR2 (germline): ENHRY, SYGVKD. V was shortened by 6 bases and J by 5 bases, with 19 bases between the two germline ends. CDR3 length: 15 amino acids. As regards this clone: Its antigen is as yet unknown.

Study-level points and caveats: Measured sharing among donors was expected to vary with sequencing depth. A few donors showed sharing of approximately 5% of naive CD4 clonotypes. Rarefaction analysis demonstrated incomplete sorted-subset sequencing notwithstanding large depth.

The sequence came from a man aged 18 to 30 in good health. Some clones in this sample may be carry-over from other donors' samples. The sample taken for sequencing was naive CD8+ T cells from PBMCs. The rearrangement joins TRBV10-3 to TRBJ1-1; D is perhaps TRBD1 (6 bases). DNA for the CDR3: TGTGCCATCAGCCCAAAACAGGGTGTGAGGACTGAAGCTTTCTTT. Protein product: CAISPKQGVRTEAFF.